These T cell receptor beta chains were read from a single sample in a study of CD8+CD57+ T cells in acquired aplastic anemia. MiXCR, applied by TCRdb to the reads, yields one record per CDR3 protein. The profile shows 200,000 to 250,000 distinct CDR3 sequences, roughly 55% of them singletons. Input material: sorted CD4+, CD8+, or CD8+CD57+ T cells (not recorded which) from PBMCs. Every receptor here comes from a human donor in good health. Each CDR3 is given with its conserved first and last residue. Fields, in order: D gene, clone size, J gene, V gene, CDR3 protein. D genes are given only for firm matches. Size is stated for part of the rows, as once, few or many counts, or as a class when the clone is expanded.

TRBD1	NA	TRBJ2-7	TRBV6-5	CASGTGDEQYF
NA	NA	TRBJ1-5	TRBV2	CASSDLRTDDQPQHF
NA	NA	TRBJ2-7	TRBV15	CATSRSSYEQYF
NA	many	TRBJ2-7	TRBV7-2	CASRSPPYEQYF
TRBD1	few	TRBJ1-2	TRBV29-1	CSSSGGDYGYTF
NA	many	TRBJ1-2	TRBV5-1	CASSLGWDGPSYGYTF
NA	NA	TRBJ2-5	TRBV7-2	CASSLRADHQETQYF
NA	many	TRBJ1-4	TRBV19	CASSIVIREKLFF
NA	many	TRBJ2-7	TRBV25-1	CASSAKIIPGYEQYF
NA	many	TRBJ2-7	TRBV27	CASIGDQSPYEQYF
NA	NA	TRBJ1-6	TRBV7-3	CASSDGRVNNSPLHF
TRBD1	NA	TRBJ2-5	TRBV7-2	CASSLVGTGGLETQYF
NA	many	TRBJ1-1	TRBV7-9	CASRTGNTEAFF
NA	NA	TRBJ1-5	TRBV5-1	CASSLVSRLLQHF
TRBD1	NA	TRBJ2-7	TRBV15	CATSSRLGGLSYEQYF
NA	many	TRBJ1-1	TRBV27	CASSLWTNTEAFF
NA	NA	TRBJ2-3	TRBV20-1	CSAREGVSTDTQYF
TRBD1	once	TRBJ1-2	TRBV10-3	CAISWTGEAWSGYTF
NA	many	TRBJ1-1	TRBV15	CATSRGPGTSDTEAFF
TRBD1	few	TRBJ1-6	TRBV20-1	CSAPGQAGSPLHF
NA	NA	TRBJ1-1	TRBV5-4	CASTRGGIPEAFF
NA	NA	TRBJ2-5	TRBV19	CASSTGWQTQYF
NA	many	TRBJ2-2	TRBV9	CASTPWDGAGIYTGELFF
NA	NA	TRBJ2-7	TRBV5-1	CASSLGPGPPSYEQYF
TRBD2	few	TRBJ2-3	TRBV20-1	CSATSTSGPTDTQYF
NA	NA	TRBJ1-1	TRBV25-1	CASTSRGGREAFF
TRBD1	NA	TRBJ2-2	TRBV19	CASSIQGALAGELFF
NA	many	TRBJ1-6	TRBV2	CASSDGSGESPLHF
TRBD2	many	TRBJ2-7	TRBV5-8	CASSSREVDYEQYF
TRBD2	NA	TRBJ2-3	TRBV12-3/TRBV12-4	CASSYRTSGSDTQYF
NA	NA	TRBJ2-5	TRBV19	CASSIITETQETQYF
TRBD1	NA	TRBJ1-5	TRBV20-1	CSARVRGRGSNQPQHF
TRBD1	many	TRBJ2-7	TRBV4-2	CASSPQGQAPYEQYF
NA	many	TRBJ2-7	TRBV25-1	CASSDRGTGSEQYF
TRBD1	NA	TRBJ2-3	TRBV2	CASKRGQGAPTDTQYF
NA	many	TRBJ1-2	TRBV4-1	CASSQERAVDGYTF
NA	NA	TRBJ1-1	TRBV15	CATSRDGQQNTEAFF
NA	once	TRBJ1-2	TRBV24-1	CATSDVTAPHYGYTF
TRBD2	NA	TRBJ2-1	TRBV15	CATSLAGYNEQFF
NA	many	TRBJ1-5	TRBV27	CASSLTSPSNQPQHF
TRBD1	once	NA	TRBV19	CASSPSGQTYYEQYF
NA	few	TRBJ2-7	TRBV5-1	CASSNGFYEQYF
TRBD1	many	TRBJ1-1	TRBV5-8	CASSRTGENTEAFF
NA	NA	TRBJ2-7	TRBV2	CASTSGISYEQYF
NA	NA	TRBJ2-7	TRBV7-2	CASSLVPRVGAYEQYF
TRBD1	many	TRBJ1-1	TRBV12-3/TRBV12-4	CASSLTGTGVEAFF
TRBD1	NA	TRBJ1-6	TRBV6-2/TRBV6-3	CASSRAGTASPLHF
NA	NA	TRBJ2-7	TRBV19	CASSINHGGGHEQYF
NA	few	TRBJ2-7	TRBV24-1	CATSDLTRQYF
NA	NA	TRBJ2-7	TRBV4-2	CASSQGLTYQDF
NA	many	TRBJ1-4	TRBV3-1	CASSHRQVVGEKLFF
NA	NA	TRBJ1-2	TRBV5-1	CASSLMGLSGGYTF
NA	NA	TRBJ1-1	TRBV15	CATSREGEAFF
TRBD2	NA	TRBJ2-1	TRBV20-1	CSAPGGGGRDYNEQFF